This T cell receptor beta chain was retrieved from a study of shared clonotypes between healthy human individuals. On the study more broadly: Each donor's CD4 naive and CD4 memory cells filled three plates apiece, CD8 naive two, and CD8 memory one.

With regard to this clone: The antigen remains undetermined.

General study points: In the sorted subsets, rarefaction showed sequencing was incomplete despite large depth.

Germline assignment: CDR1 LNHNV and CDR2 YYDKDF (reference sequence). CDR3 length: 15 residues. V was clipped by 5 bases and J by 4 bases; unmatched bases: 8. Sorted-subset replicate PCRs used 150 to 250 ng of genomic DNA. This amount corresponded to some 30,000 T cell genomes. Clones were read by immunoSEQ multiplex PCR, and TCRdb kept only the in-frame ones, dropping some. The sample contains hundreds of thousands of clones, more than 70% of which appear only once. The chain recombines TRBV15 with TRBJ2-7, with TRBD2 identical over 10 bases. The receptor comes from a woman aged 30 to 39 in good health. Sequencing was done on a sample of memory CD4+ T cells sorted from blood. Subset noted: CD45RA-negative fraction. The CDR3 region has the DNA TGTGCCACCAGCCGCGGACTAGCGGAGCAGTACGAGCAGTACTTC. Protein: CATSRGLAEQYEQYF.